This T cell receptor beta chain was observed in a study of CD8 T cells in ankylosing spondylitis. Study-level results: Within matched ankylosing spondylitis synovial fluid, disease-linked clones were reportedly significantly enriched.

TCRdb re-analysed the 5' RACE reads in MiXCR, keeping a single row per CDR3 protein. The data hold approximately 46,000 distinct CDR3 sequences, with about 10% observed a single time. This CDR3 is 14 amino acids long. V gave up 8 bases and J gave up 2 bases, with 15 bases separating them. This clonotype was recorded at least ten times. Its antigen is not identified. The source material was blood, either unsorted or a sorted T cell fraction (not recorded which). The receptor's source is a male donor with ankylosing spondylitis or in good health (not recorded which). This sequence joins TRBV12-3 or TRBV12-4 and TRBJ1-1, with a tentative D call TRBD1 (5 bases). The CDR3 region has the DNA TGTGCCAGCGGACAACTCGGGGAAAACACTGAAGCTTTCTTT. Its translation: CASGQLGENTEAFF.